This is a list of T cell receptor beta chains from one sample in a study of patients and donors after allogeneic stem cell transplantation. One entry per CDR3 protein results from TCRdb running MiXCR on the RT-PCR reads. The profile shows more than 850,000 distinct CDR3 sequences, over 15% of them singletons. Input material: blood, either unsorted or a sorted T cell fraction (not recorded which). These receptors came from a human donor who was either an allogeneic HSCT recipient or a stem cell or donor lymphocyte infusion donor (not recorded which). It is not recorded whose cells these are; they may come from a transplant donor. Both conserved end residues are part of each CDR3. The D gene is left open where the match is weak. Clone size is given for some rows only: seen once, a few or many times, or a class if the clone is expanded.

.	TRBV5-1	TRBJ2-3	.	CASSGRRREGTDTQYF	TGCGCCAGCAGCGGCCGGCGGCGGGAAGGCACAGATACGCAGTATTTT
.	TRBV12-5	TRBJ2-2	TRBD1	CASLSRGIGTGELFF	TGTGCTAGTCTCAGCAGGGGGATCGGGACCGGGGAGCTGTTTTTT
.	TRBV24-1	TRBJ1-1	.	CATSGGGSAFF	TGTGCCACCAGTGGAGGGGGTTCAGCTTTCTTT
many	TRBV7-2	TRBJ2-1	.	CASSLVGGEIRGEQFF	TGTGCCAGCAGCTTAGTTGGCGGGGAAATACGGGGTGAGCAGTTCTTC
.	TRBV6-1	TRBJ1-1	.	CASSKTVTNTEAFF	TGTGCCAGCAGCAAGACAGTGACCAACACTGAAGCTTTCTTT
.	TRBV30	TRBJ1-1	.	CAWSVSGSKNTEAFF	TGTGCCTGGAGTGTGTCGGGAAGCAAGAACACTGAAGCTTTCTTT
few	TRBV20-1	TRBJ1-2	TRBD1	CSARQGAGSYGYTF	TGCAGTGCTCGACAGGGGGCCGGATCCTATGGCTACACCTTC
few	TRBV5-8	TRBJ2-3	.	CASSSWTSTDTQYF	TGTGCCAGCAGCTCATGGACTAGCACAGATACGCAGTATTTT
.	TRBV5-1	TRBJ1-2	TRBD1	CASSSQGGKNYGYTF	TGCGCCAGCAGCTCACAGGGGGGAAAGAACTATGGCTACACCTTC
few	TRBV12-3/TRBV12-4	TRBJ1-5	.	CASSLWGAKSNQPQHF	TGTGCCAGCAGTTTGTGGGGGGCAAAGAGCAATCAGCCCCAGCATTTT
few	TRBV2	TRBJ2-3	TRBD2	CASSLLAGGKADTQYF	TGTGCCAGCAGCCTACTAGCGGGAGGGAAAGCAGATACGCAGTATTTT
many	TRBV4-3	TRBJ1-2	.	CASSQEKGTYGYTF	TGTGCCAGCAGCCAAGAGAAGGGGACCTATGGCTACACCTTC
.	TRBV7-9	TRBJ2-3	.	CASSTRDTSTDTQYF	TGTGCCAGCAGCACCCGGGACACCAGCACAGATACGCAGTATTTT
.	TRBV4-1	TRBJ2-3	TRBD2	CASSQEGIQRESPDTQYF	TGCGCCAGCAGCCAAGAAGGTATCCAGCGGGAGAGCCCAGATACGCAGTATTTT
.	TRBV7-6	TRBJ2-3	.	CASSSTGFGDTQYF	TGTGCCAGCAGCTCCACAGGGTTCGGAGATACGCAGTATTTT
.	TRBV12-5	TRBJ2-5	TRBD1	CASGNPQGAQSQYF	TGTGCTAGTGGCAATCCACAGGGGGCACAGTCCCAGTACTTC
many	TRBV12-3/TRBV12-4	TRBJ2-4	.	CASSPKQGSAKNIQYF	TGTGCCAGCAGTCCTAAACAGGGATCGGCCAAAAACATTCAGTACTTC
many	TRBV15	TRBJ2-3	.	CATSRAYRGGDTQYF	TGTGCCACCAGCAGAGCGTACAGGGGAGGGGATACGCAGTATTTT
few	TRBV7-3	TRBJ1-1	TRBD1	CASSQDRVAEAFF	TGTGCCAGCAGCCAAGACAGGGTCGCTGAAGCTTTCTTT
.	TRBV6-1	TRBJ2-1	TRBD1	CASSATPGQGYNEQFF	TGTGCCAGCAGTGCGACCCCGGGACAGGGATACAATGAGCAGTTCTTC
few	TRBV12-3/TRBV12-4	TRBJ1-1	TRBD1	CASSYNTQGAAFF	TGTGCCAGCAGTTACAATACACAGGGGGCGGCTTTCTTT
many	TRBV10-3	TRBJ2-2	TRBD1	CAIRDRVVLEGTGELFF	TGTGCCATCCGGGACAGGGTCGTCCTTGAGGGCACCGGGGAGCTGTTTTTT
few	TRBV9	TRBJ2-3	.	CASSLGRLDPDTQYF	TGTGCCAGCAGTTTGGGGCGACTTGACCCAGATACGCAGTATTTT
.	TRBV7-9	TRBJ2-5	.	CASSFPVPETQYF	TGTGCCAGCAGCTTCCCAGTCCCGGAGACCCAGTACTTC
few	TRBV10-3	TRBJ2-7	TRBD2	CAISARGGTSGEQYF	TGTGCCATCAGTGCGAGGGGGGGGACTAGCGGCGAGCAGTACTTC
few	TRBV7-2	TRBJ1-2	.	CASRYLDGGGYTF	TGTGCCAGCAGATATCTCGACGGGGGTGGCTACACCTTC
few	TRBV20-1	TRBJ2-7	.	CSARDIGGSDEQYF	TGCAGTGCTAGAGATATTGGAGGGTCTGACGAGCAGTACTTC
.	TRBV5-1	TRBJ2-5	.	CASSLLEVGRAQETQYF	TGCGCCAGCAGCTTGTTAGAGGTTGGGCGGGCTCAAGAGACCCAGTACTTC
.	TRBV27	TRBJ1-1	.	CASSFSPEDRNTEAFF	TGTGCCAGCAGTTTCTCCCCCGAAGACAGGAACACTGAAGCTTTCTTT
.	TRBV20-1	TRBJ2-7	.	CSARDWDSSYEQYF	TGCAGTGCTAGAGATTGGGACTCTTCCTACGAGCAGTACTTC
.	TRBV29-1	TRBJ1-2	.	CSVEDRQNYGYTF	TGCAGCGTTGAAGATCGGCAGAACTATGGCTACACCTTC
few	TRBV10-3	TRBJ2-7	TRBD1	CAIRPGTGTYEQYF	TGTGCCATCAGACCCGGGACAGGGACCTACGAGCAGTACTTC
few	TRBV5-1	TRBJ1-1	.	CASSSDSLLMNTEAFF	TGCGCCAGCAGCTCGGACAGCCTGCTCATGAACACTGAAGCTTTCTTT
many	TRBV29-1	TRBJ2-5	.	CSVEADREGQETQYF	TGCAGCGTTGAAGCGGACAGGGAGGGGCAAGAGACCCAGTACTTC
.	TRBV9	TRBJ2-1	TRBD2	CASSVIAGGPYNEQFF	TGTGCCAGCAGCGTTATAGCGGGGGGGCCCTACAATGAGCAGTTCTTC
.	TRBV9	TRBJ1-1	.	CASSGLGDTEAFF	TGTGCCAGCTCCGGTTTGGGGGACACTGAAGCTTTCTTT
.	TRBV6-2/TRBV6-3	TRBJ2-7	TRBD2	CASSYSTSGRSYEQYF	TGTGCCAGCAGTTACTCGACTAGCGGGAGATCCTACGAGCAGTACTTC
.	TRBV12-3/TRBV12-4	TRBJ1-6	.	CASSLGTAANSPLHF	TGTGCCAGCAGTTTAGGGACGGCGGCTAATTCACCCCTCCACTTT
few	TRBV6-1	TRBJ1-4	.	CASSEQGWEEKLFF	TGTGCCAGCAGTGAACAGGGATGGGAAGAAAAACTGTTTTTT
.	TRBV5-1	TRBJ2-1	.	CASSVGHQTSSNEQFF	TGCGCCAGCAGCGTGGGACACCAGACTAGCAGTAATGAGCAGTTCTTC
.	TRBV15	TRBJ2-3	.	CATSKTWDTQYF	TGTGCCACCAGCAAGACTTGGGATACGCAGTATTTT
few	TRBV7-2	TRBJ1-5	.	CASSLQGSLNQPQHF	TGTGCCAGCAGCCTCCAGGGGTCCCTCAATCAGCCCCAGCATTTT
.	TRBV9	TRBJ1-2	TRBD1	CASSVAGHSGGGYTF	TGTGCCAGCAGCGTAGCAGGGCATTCAGGGGGGGGCTACACCTTC
.	TRBV6-5	TRBJ2-2	.	CASSSFGPGELFF	TGTGCCAGCAGTTCCTTCGGTCCCGGGGAGCTGTTTTTT
few	TRBV12-3/TRBV12-4	TRBJ1-5	.	CASSLTSAKRNQPQHF	TGTGCCAGCAGTTTAACCTCCGCAAAACGGAATCAGCCCCAGCATTTT
many	TRBV10-3	TRBJ2-1	TRBD2	CAISEYVPGAGGDNEQFF	TGTGCCATCAGTGAGTACGTCCCCGGAGCGGGAGGGGACAATGAGCAGTTCTTC
.	TRBV2	TRBJ2-7	.	CASSGRDYEQYF	TGTGCCAGCAGCGGCAGAGACTACGAGCAGTACTTC
few	TRBV10-3	TRBJ2-6	.	CAIGQSAGANVLTF	TGTGCCATAGGTCAGTCTGCTGGGGCCAACGTCCTGACTTTC
.	TRBV11-2	TRBJ2-7	.	CASSQVRYEQYF	TGTGCCAGCAGCCAGGTTCGGTACGAGCAGTACTTC
few	TRBV6-1	TRBJ1-2	.	CASRRVGFGYGYTF	TGTGCCAGCAGGAGGGTGGGGTTCGGCTATGGCTACACCTTC
.	TRBV4-2	TRBJ2-1	.	CASSQELPGYNEQFF	TGTGCCAGCAGCCAAGAGCTTCCGGGGTACAATGAGCAGTTCTTC
.	TRBV12-3/TRBV12-4	TRBJ1-3	.	CATSGNTIYF	TGTGCCACCTCTGGAAACACCATATATTTT
.	TRBV12-3/TRBV12-4	TRBJ1-2	.	CASSLEESYGYTF	TGTGCCAGCAGTTTGGAGGAGAGCTATGGCTACACCTTC
.	TRBV15	TRBJ2-5	.	CATSRDQGRQETQYF	TGTGCCACCAGCAGGGACCAGGGTCGCCAAGAGACCCAGTACTTC
.	TRBV4-2	TRBJ2-1	.	CASSQARRGSSYNEQFF	TGTGCCAGCAGCCAAGCGAGGCGGGGCAGCTCCTACAATGAGCAGTTCTTC
many	TRBV5-1	TRBJ2-7	.	CASSLEGRLGTYEQYF	TGCGCCAGCAGCTTGGAAGGACGACTTGGAACCTACGAGCAGTACTTC
few	TRBV5-8	TRBJ2-7	TRBD1	CASRAGTDFYEQYF	TGTGCCAGCAGGGCCGGGACAGACTTTTACGAGCAGTACTTC
.	TRBV4-2	TRBJ2-1	.	CASSQAGPGYNEQFF	TGTGCCAGCAGCCAAGCGGGGCCGGGTTACAATGAGCAGTTCTTC
few	TRBV5-1	TRBJ1-2	TRBD1	CASSSGQGPYGYTF	TGCGCCAGCAGCTCTGGACAGGGGCCCTATGGCTACACCTTC
.	TRBV19	TRBJ1-2	.	CASSVLGVIYGYTF	TGTGCCAGTAGTGTACTAGGGGTTATCTATGGCTACACCTTC